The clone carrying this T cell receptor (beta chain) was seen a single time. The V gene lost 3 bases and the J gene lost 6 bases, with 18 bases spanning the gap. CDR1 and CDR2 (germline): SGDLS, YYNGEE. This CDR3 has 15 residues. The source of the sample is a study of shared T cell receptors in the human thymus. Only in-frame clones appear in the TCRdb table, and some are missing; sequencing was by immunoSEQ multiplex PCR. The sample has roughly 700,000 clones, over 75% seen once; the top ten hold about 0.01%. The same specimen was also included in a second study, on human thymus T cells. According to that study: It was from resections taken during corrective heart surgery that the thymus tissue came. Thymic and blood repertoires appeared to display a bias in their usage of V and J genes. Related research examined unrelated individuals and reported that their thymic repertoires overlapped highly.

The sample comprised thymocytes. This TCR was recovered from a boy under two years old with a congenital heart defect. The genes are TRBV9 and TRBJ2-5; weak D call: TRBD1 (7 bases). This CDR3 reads CASSEEGQPKKTQYF. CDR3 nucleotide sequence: TGTGCCAGCAGCGAGGAGGGACAGCCTAAAAAGACCCAGTACTTC.